This TCR beta chain came from a study of Tregs in tolerant kidney transplant recipients. Study-level points and caveats: Tolerant patients' donor-specific Tregs expanded beyond overall Tregs, suggesting antigen-driven growth. The most relevant donor-specific Treg TCRbeta repertoire apparently came from expansion with activated donor B cells. Biological reproducibility was not directly addressed, but technical replication error appeared minimal. Few patients were studied, so findings need validation in larger groups.

The V gene's germline CDR1 is SGDLS and CDR2 YYNGEE. There are 16 residues in the CDR3. Trimming took 4 bases from V and 5 from J, leaving 19 bases between them. Turning to this clone: Its target is not known.

Measured with immunoSEQ multiplex PCR; TCRdb has only the in-frame clones, and not every one. The data show nearly 95,000 clones, over 85% seen once. V and J are TRBV9 and TRBJ2-1; TRBD2 might be the D (6 bases). This specimen consisted of CD4+ T cells from blood, obtained before the transplant. The source is a human donor who received a combined kidney and bone marrow transplant. The CDR3 region is CASSSLGGVLNNEQFF. The CDR3 DNA reads TGTGCCAGCAGCTCCCTCGGAGGGGTTCTGAACAATGAGCAGTTCTTC.